Listed below are T cell receptor beta chains from one sample, sequenced in a study of shared clonotypes between healthy human individuals. Sequencing was performed with immunoSEQ multiplex PCR; in TCRdb, only in-frame clones are kept and a portion is missing. The sample comprises fewer than 650,000 clones, 60% to 85% of which are singletons, and 10% to 15% rests with the top ten. The sample taken for sequencing was PBMCs. These receptors were obtained from a woman aged 40 to 50 in good health. Some clones in this sample may be carry-over from other donors' samples. The conserved cysteine and the conserved F or W are not part of the CDR3 here. The order of the fields is V gene, CDR3 protein.

>TRBV28
ASSPGQETQY
>TRBV5-6
ASSLYKGRVAEAF
>TRBV19
ASSPGTRLSYEQY
>TRBV5-1
ASRAGGAYEQY
>TRBV29-1
SVERGHGYT
>TRBV5-1
ASSLDRRGTEAF
>TRBV27
ASSLSDRGTDTQY
>TRBV5-8
AAREWSTEAF
>TRBV18
ASSPPGNTGELF
>TRBV5-1
ASSLVMGNEQF
>TRBV5-1
ASSLALQGGSGTEAF
>TRBV11-1
ASSYPSMNTEAF
>TRBV2
ASRRDRDSGGYT
>TRBV7-7
ASSLEYYNEQF
>TRBV10-2
ASSESGLPEQY
>TRBV6-4
ASSDSGGGPGEQF
>TRBV27
ASSLNGGYGYT
>TRBV27
ASSFLPSGSLDEQY